Following are 32 T cell receptor beta chains from one sample sequenced in a study of blood T cell repertoires in COVID-19. Produced via immunoSEQ multiplex PCR; TCRdb's table is partial and in-frame only. The table has under 75,000 clones, around 90% seen once. Specimen: peripheral blood. The receptor source for this set is a human donor in a cohort sampled during active COVID-19.

The chain couples TRBV6-6 to TRBJ1-2; tentative D call: TRBD1 (6 bases). The germline V gene encodes CDR1 MNHNY and CDR2 SVGAGI (reference sequence). V was cut by 6 bases and J by 5 bases, with 10 bases left in between. The CDR3 sequence is 12 residues long. The chain's CDR3 is CASSTGTYGYTF. CDR3 DNA: TGTGCCAGCAGCACCGGGACATATGGCTACACCTTC.

The J gene is TRBJ1-4, the V gene TRBV7-9; 7 bases line up with TRBD1. The CDR3 runs 16 residues. V was pared by 3 bases and J by 7 bases, with 11 bases of the junction left unmatched. From germline, CDR1 is SEHNR and CDR2 FQNEAQ (reference sequence). CDR3: CASSLDRSLVGEKLFF. The CDR3 bases are TGTGCCAGCAGCTTGGACAGGAGTCTTGTTGGTGAAAAACTGTTTTTT.

This chain links TRBV16 with TRBJ1-2, with D perhaps matching TRBD1 (6 bases). The V gene lost 3 bases and the J gene lost 1 base, with 12 bases spanning the gap. Germline loops: CDR1 KGHSY, CDR2 FQNENV. This CDR3 is 15 amino acids long. In nucleotides, the CDR3 is TGTGCCAGCAGCCAGGCCGGACAGATTAACTATGGCTACACCTTC. It is translated as CASSQAGQINYGYTF.

The chain combines TRBV19 with TRBJ2-1, with 10 positions matching TRBD2. The CDR3 consists of 15 residues. Germline assignment: CDR1 LNHDA and CDR2 SQIVND (reference sequence). V dropped 7 bases and J dropped 9; count of bases not matched to a gene: 12. The CDR3 reads CASTYELAGRGEQFF. In nucleotides, the CDR3 is TGTGCCAGTACGTATGAACTAGCGGGAAGGGGTGAGCAGTTCTTC.

The genes are TRBV24-1 and TRBJ2-3; the D gene is possibly TRBD2 (5 bases). V was clipped by 9 bases and J by 1 base, with 16 bases between them. The germline CDR1 and CDR2 sequences are KGHDR and SFDVKD. The CDR3 spans 15 residues. The CDR3 DNA reads as TGTGCCACCGGAGGCTACCCAATCCGCACAGATACGCAGTATTTT. This encodes CATGGYPIRTDTQYF.

CDR3 sequence reads: CASSFPSGRGDNEQFF. DNA of the CDR3: TGTGCCAGCAGTTTCCCCAGCGGGAGGGGGGACAATGAGCAGTTCTTC. The V call is TRBV6-2 or TRBV6-3, the J call TRBJ2-1; 10 bases map to TRBD2. Trimming removed 4 bases from V and 5 bases from J; junction bases left unmatched: 8. Per germline, CDR1 MNHEY and CDR2 SVGEGT. The CDR3 is made up of 16 amino acids.

J is TRBJ2-7 and V is TRBV7-9, with a possible D match to TRBD1 (5 bases). The length of the CDR3 is 14 residues. Trimming stripped 3 bases from V and 6 bases from J, with 15 bases between. Germline V gene sequence: CDR1 SEHNR, CDR2 FQNEAQ (reference sequence). CDR3 sequence reads: CASSFQGTRGEQYF. The CDR3 DNA sequence: TGTGCCAGCAGCTTTCAGGGAACACGAGGCGAGCAGTACTTC.

The gene calls are TRBV13 and TRBJ2-1; 9 bases are shared with TRBD2. There are 19 residues in the CDR3. Germline V gives CDR1 PRHDT, CDR2 FYEKMQ (reference sequence). V shed 4 bases, J shed 6 bases, and the junction held 19 bases outside the gene matches. The CDR3 nucleotides read TGTGCCAGCAGCTCCGCCCTCCCCCTCGGGCGGGAGGGCCGCAATGAGCAGTTCTTC. Amino acids: CASSSALPLGREGRNEQFF. Supplemented by reference TRBV13 and TRBJ2-1, the full variable domain reads AAGVIQSPRHLIKEKRETATLKCYPIPRHDTVYWYQQGPGQDPQFLISFYEKMQSDKGSIPDRFSAQQFSDYHSELNMSSLELGDSALYFCASSSALPLGREGRNEQFFGPGTRLTVL.

In its sample, this clone was seen a few times. The chain employs TRBV7-2 and TRBJ2-2; 7 bases are shared with TRBD2. The junction had 17 bases not matched to a gene; V was cut back by 4 bases and J by 3 bases. CDR3 length equals 19 residues. Per germline, CDR1 SGHTA and CDR2 FQGNSA. CDR3 in amino acids: CASSSPSGRGRIYTGELFF. Written as DNA, the CDR3 is TGTGCCAGCAGCTCCCCCTCGGGCCGCGGGAGAATCTACACCGGGGAGCTGTTTTTT.

The chain joins TRBV11-2 to TRBJ2-3; D is unresolved. The germline V gene encodes CDR1 SGHAT and CDR2 FQNNGV. This CDR3 is 12 amino acids long. V lost 0 bases and J 8 bases, leaving 6 bases between the germline ends. CDR3 loop: CASSLDSSTQYF. Written as DNA, the CDR3 is TGTGCCAGCAGCTTAGATTCATCTACGCAGTATTTT.

This clone was detected only once. The chain links TRBV27 to TRBJ1-2; 8 nucleotides match TRBD1. J lost 4 bases, V lost 4 bases, and 2 bases had no gene match. CDR3 length: 13 amino acids. CDR1 and CDR2 from the germline V gene are MNHEY and SMNVEV (reference sequence). CDR3 in amino acids: CASSSGGVYGYTF. The CDR3 DNA reads as TGTGCCAGCAGTTCAGGGGGCGTCTATGGCTACACCTTC.

The J gene is TRBJ1-2, the V gene TRBV9; possibly TRBD1 for D (6 bases). CDR1 and CDR2 from the germline V gene are SGDLS and YYNGEE. The CDR3 spans 11 residues. The germline V and J ends were trimmed by 4 bases and 8 bases, with 9 bases remaining between them. The CDR3 DNA follows: TGTGCCAGCAGCACGAGGGGGGGCTACACCTTC. Amino acids: CASSTRGGYTF.

The gene calls are TRBV6-5 and TRBJ1-4; 7 bases agree with TRBD1. The V gene's germline CDR1 is MNHEY and CDR2 SVGAGI. The CDR3 has 16 amino acids. With V trimmed by 4 bases and J by 0 bases, 5 bases remained unmatched. The CDR3 DNA reads TGTGCCAGCAGTTCCAGACAGGGAGCAACTAATGAAAAACTGTTTTTT. Encoded protein: CASSSRQGATNEKLFF.

The rearrangement joins TRBV3-1 (or the pseudogene TRBV3-2) to TRBJ1-1, with TRBD1 identical over 7 bases. The V gene's germline CDR1 is LGHDT and CDR2 YNNKEL (reference sequence). J was trimmed by 6 bases and V by 4 bases; bases with no gene match: 11. CDR3 length: 15 residues. The CDR3 DNA is TGTGCCAGCAGCCTGTGGGTAGGGGGCCGGGCTGAAGCTTTCTTT. It codes for CASSLWVGGRAEAFF.

The gene calls are TRBV27 and TRBJ1-1; D not certain. V lost 0 bases, J lost 1 base, and 12 bases lay in between. CDR3 length: 16 amino acids. Germline V gives CDR1 MNHEY, CDR2 SMNVEV (reference sequence). CDR3 bases: TGTGCCAGCAGTTTATCCCCTGTATTAAAGAACACTGAAGCTTTCTTT. It specifies CASSLSPVLKNTEAFF.

J is TRBJ2-7 and V is TRBV10-3; perhaps TRBD2 as D (5 bases). Germline V CDR1 and CDR2: ENHRY, SYGVKD. The V end lost 10 bases, the J end lost 6 bases, and 22 bases lay between the germline ends. This CDR3 has 14 residues. The CDR3 spells CATRFEGSVSEQYF. Here the CDR3 DNA reads TGTGCCACCCGATTTGAGGGATCTGTAAGCGAGCAGTACTTC.

This clone was seen only a few times. The chain uses TRBV6-5 and TRBJ1-6, with 9 bases aligning to TRBD1. The length of the CDR3 is 14 residues. The V gene end was trimmed by 6 bases and the J gene end by 9 bases; junction bases not matched to a gene: 6. Germline lookup yields CDR1 MNHEY and CDR2 SVGAGI. The CDR3 loop reads CASSPDRGGSPLHF. The CDR3 DNA reads as TGTGCCAGCAGCCCGGACAGGGGCGGTTCACCCCTCCACTTT.

This clone came up a few times. The genes are TRBV28 and TRBJ1-6; D perhaps matches TRBD1 (6 bases). CDR1 MDHEN and CDR2 SYDVKM come from the germline V gene. The CDR3 has 12 residues. CDR3 in amino acids: CAAGADNSPLHF. CDR3 sequence (DNA): TGTGCTGCAGGGGCCGATAATTCACCCCTCCACTTT.

V usage is TRBV28 and J usage is TRBJ1-4, with D possibly matching TRBD1 (5 bases). Germline CDR1 MDHEN, CDR2 SYDVKM. CDR3 length: 15 residues. The V end was cut by 7 bases, the J end by 8 bases, with 20 bases between. This CDR3 reads CASTSRGATKEKLFF. The CDR3 DNA sequence: TGTGCCAGCACCTCCCGCGGGGCTACGAAGGAAAAACTGTTTTTT.

This clone occurred a few times. Within the sample, other DNA sequences also encode this same CDR3. The chain carries TRBV18 and TRBJ1-1; TRBD1 matches 10 bases. Germline V gene lookup returns CDR1 KGHSH and CDR2 LQKENI. With V trimmed by 2 bases and J by 5 bases, 2 bases remained unmatched. The length of the CDR3 is 14 residues. CDR3 region: CASSPGTGETEAFF. In nucleotides, the CDR3 is TGTGCCAGCTCACCAGGGACAGGGGAGACTGAAGCTTTCTTT.

This chain links TRBV10-3 with TRBJ2-6; no clear D. The germline V gene encodes CDR1 ENHRY and CDR2 SYGVKD. The CDR3 sequence is 15 residues long. Trimming took 4 bases from V and 0 from J, leaving 7 bases between them. CDR3 sequence reads: CAISAVNSGANVLTF. In nucleotides, the CDR3 is TGTGCCATCAGTGCCGTAAACTCTGGGGCCAACGTCCTGACTTTC.

The V gene is TRBV5-6, the J gene TRBJ1-3; TRBD1 matches 7 bases. V gave up 1 base and J gave up 7 bases; unmatched junction bases: 5. This CDR3 region has 14 residues. Germline V gene data show CDR1 as SGHDT and CDR2 as YYEEEE. DNA for the CDR3: TGTGCCAGCAGCTTGAACAGGGGAAAGAACACCATATATTTT. This translates into CASSLNRGKNTIYF.

CDR3 region: CASMTPTGSLNQPQHF. The CDR3 nucleotides read TGTGCCAGCATGACCCCTACAGGGAGCCTCAATCAGCCCCAGCATTTT. This chain connects TRBV28 to TRBJ1-5; the D gene is possibly TRBD1 (6 bases). The germline V gene has CDR1 MDHEN and CDR2 SYDVKM. V was shortened by 7 bases and J by 3 bases, with 19 bases between the two germline ends. This CDR3 is built from 16 residues.

This chain connects TRBV6-5 to TRBJ2-1, with a tentative D call TRBD1 (5 bases). The ends were cut back, 6 bases at V and 4 bases at J, with 13 bases in the middle. CDR1 and CDR2 from the germline V gene are MNHEY and SVGAGI. The CDR3 extends over 14 amino acids. Here the CDR3 DNA reads TGTGCCAGCAGGGGGCAGGCCGGGTACAATGAGCAGTTCTTC. This translates into CASRGQAGYNEQFF.

In its sample, this clone was seen once. The V and J genes are TRBV27 and TRBJ1-2; TRBD1 matches 7 bases. V dropped 4 bases and J dropped 5; count of bases not matched to a gene: 1. Germline-derived CDR1 and CDR2 are MNHEY and SMNVEV (reference sequence). The CDR3 length is 12 residues. The CDR3 protein is CASSSRGYGYTF. CDR3 coding DNA: TGTGCCAGCAGTTCCAGGGGGTATGGCTACACCTTC.

V and J are TRBV19 and TRBJ1-2, with a possible D match to TRBD1 (6 bases). The CDR3 totals 13 residues. Trimming removed 3 bases at V and 8 bases at J, with 13 bases between. The V gene's germline CDR1 is LNHDA and CDR2 SQIVND (reference sequence). Written as DNA, the CDR3 is TGTGCCAGTAGTATTCCAGGGGCGGCGGGCTACACCTTC. Its translation is CASSIPGAAGYTF.

V gene TRBV11-2 combines with J gene TRBJ1-6; 8 nucleotides match TRBD1. Germline V gene data show CDR1 as SGHAT and CDR2 as FQNNGV. V was pared by 1 base and J by 11 bases, with 4 bases of the junction left unmatched. The CDR3 sequence is 14 residues long. CDR3 nucleotides: TGTGCCAGCAGCTTAGGCAACAGGGGGGCACCCCTCCACTTT. This codes for CASSLGNRGAPLHF. Looking up the rest from reference TRBV11-2 and TRBJ1-6 gives the full variable domain: EAGVAQSPRYKIIEKRQSVAFWCNPISGHATLYWYQQILGQGPKLLIQFQNNGVVDDSQLPKDRFSAERLKGVDSTLKIQPAKLEDSAVYLCASSLGNRGAPLHFGNGTRLTVT.

This chain links TRBV28 with TRBJ1-1, with D possibly TRBD1 on 6 matching bases. Trimming removed 3 bases from V and 0 bases from J, with 14 bases in between. Germline V gene data show CDR1 as MDHEN and CDR2 as SYDVKM. CDR3 length: 16 amino acids. The CDR3 loop is CASSLGGAALNTEAFF. The CDR3 DNA is TGTGCCAGCAGTTTGGGGGGGGCCGCTCTGAACACTGAAGCTTTCTTT.

The chain employs TRBV4-2 and TRBJ1-2, with a weak D call TRBD1 (5 bases). The V gene lost 1 base and the J gene lost 4 bases, with 7 bases spanning the gap. Germline values: CDR1 LGHNA, CDR2 YNFKEQ. The CDR3 sequence is 13 residues long. DNA of the CDR3: TGTGCCAGCAGCCAAGGACAGATCTATGGCTACACCTTC. Translated: CASSQGQIYGYTF.

The V call is TRBV6-4, the J call TRBJ1-1, with a weak D call TRBD1 (5 bases). V was cut by 6 bases and J by 1 base, with 15 bases left in between. The CDR3 length is 15 residues. Germline V gives CDR1 MRHNA, CDR2 SNTAGT. CDR3 bases: TGTGCCAGCAGCGATGCGGGGGGAGGGAACACTGAAGCTTTCTTT. Translated: CASSDAGGGNTEAFF.

The chain carries TRBV18 and TRBJ1-1, with D uncertain. This CDR3 spans 18 amino acids. Germline CDR1 KGHSH, CDR2 LQKENI. The ends were cut back, 3 bases at V and 0 bases at J, with 20 bases in the middle. CDR3 protein: CASSPPRGFGPMNTEAFF. The DNA for the CDR3 is TGTGCCAGCTCACCTCCCAGAGGGTTTGGCCCTATGAACACTGAAGCTTTCTTT. The full variable domain, completed using reference TRBV18 and TRBJ1-1, is NAGVMQNPRHLVRRRGQEARLRCSPMKGHSHVYWYRQLPEEGLKFMVYLQKENIIDESGMPKERFSAEFPKEGPSILRIQQVVRGDSAAYFCASSPPRGFGPMNTEAFFGQGTRLTVV.

This chain uses TRBV4-1 with TRBJ2-7; D is possibly TRBD2 (5 bases). Trimming shortened V by 0 bases and J by 3 bases, and 18 bases separated the two germline ends. Germline V gene lookup returns CDR1 MGHRA and CDR2 YSYEKL. The CDR3 spans 17 residues. The CDR3 nucleotides are TGCGCCAGCAGCCAAGAACGCGGACCCCGGGGATTCTACGAGCAGTACTTC. Its translation: CASSQERGPRGFYEQYF.